This T cell receptor (beta chain) was found in a study of CD8 T cells in Susac syndrome. This clonotype was detected once. There are 18 residues in the CDR3. V gave up 2 bases and J gave up 3 bases, with 20 bases separating them. Germline V gene sequence: CDR1 MNHEY, CDR2 SVGEGT. It was with random hexamers that roughly 0.45 to 1 ug RNA was reverse transcribed. Across 54 Vbeta and 13 Jbeta, immunoSEQ multiplex PCR amplified TCR beta CDR3. A single record per CDR3 protein comes from TCRdb applying MiXCR to the immunoSEQ multiplex PCR reads. The table lists 150,000 or so distinct CDR3 sequences, roughly 93% of them singletons.

Sequencing input: CD4+ T cells from PBMCs. The clonotype comes from a human donor in good health. V is TRBV6-2 or TRBV6-3 and J is TRBJ1-3, with D unresolved. The CDR3: CASSYPRPGGRSGNTIYF. The CDR3 bases are TGTGCCAGCAGTTACCCCCGCCCGGGTGGAAGGAGTGGAAACACCATATATTTT.